The entry below describes one T cell receptor (beta chain). Followed longitudinally, the Seattle patients had been enrolled during active infection. The sample belongs to a study of blood T cell repertoires in COVID-19. Authors' data handling: The authors estimated nucleated cell counts from reference gene primer amplification. The repertoire was sequenced with immunoSEQ multiplex PCR; TCRdb's copy has only in-frame clones and lacks some. That table furnishes V, J and clone size, whereas the DNA furnished D and trimming. The table shows about 170,000 clones, with approximately 85% occurring only once. CDR1 and CDR2 (germline): MGHRA, YSYEKL. The CDR3 runs 16 residues. The germline V and J ends were trimmed by 1 base and 3 bases, with 16 bases remaining between them.

The sequencing input was peripheral blood. This receptor was obtained from a man aged 80 or over with COVID-19, enrolled during active disease. This chain links TRBV4-1 with TRBJ2-7; no clear D gene. This CDR3 is CASSQAWATDHYEQYF. CDR3 DNA: TGCGCCAGCAGCCAAGCTTGGGCAACAGACCACTACGAGCAGTACTTC.